The 22 T cell receptor beta chains in this list originate from one sample, sequenced in a study of spatial heterogeneity in lung cancer. TCRdb redid the calling of the 5' RACE reads with MiXCR, one entry per CDR3 protein. The sample lists about 38,000 distinct CDR3 sequences, around 7.2% occurring once. Indicated time point: sample taken at primary tumor resection. Source: PBMCs, taken at surgery. These receptors were collected from a male donor with early-stage non-small cell lung cancer.

There are many counts of this clonotype. The chain joins TRBV5-1 to TRBJ2-7; 9 bases agree with TRBD2. Germline V gene data show CDR1 as SGHRS and CDR2 as YFSETQ. The length of the CDR3 is 15 residues. With 3 bases clipped from V and 0 bases from J, the junction kept 4 bases outside the gene matches. This CDR3 is CASSSAGGNSYEQYF. The CDR3 DNA reads as TGCGCCAGCAGCTCGGCGGGAGGGAACTCCTACGAGCAGTACTTC.

The V and J genes are TRBV18 and TRBJ1-6, with TRBD1 matching over 7 bases. The V gene end was trimmed by 2 bases and the J gene end by 9 bases; junction bases not matched to a gene: 7. This CDR3 spans 15 amino acids. CDR1 and CDR2 (germline): KGHSH, LQKENI. In nucleotides, the CDR3 is TGTGCCAGCTCACCAGAGACAGGGAACCGTTCACCCCTCCACTTT. This gives the protein CASSPETGNRSPLHF.

This chain uses TRBV2 with TRBJ1-6; D is possibly TRBD1 (5 bases). Germline CDR1 is SNHLY and CDR2 is FYNNEI. This CDR3 region has 14 residues. V was pared by 10 bases and J by 9 bases, with 19 bases between. The chain's CDR3 is CATSAQDVASPLHF. In DNA, the CDR3 is TGTGCCACCTCGGCACAGGACGTTGCTTCACCCCTCCACTTT.

This clonotype was seen a few times. The chain employs TRBV5-4 and TRBJ2-3; TRBD2 is a possible D gene (5 bases). Germline V gene data show CDR1 as SGHNT and CDR2 as YYREEE (reference sequence). The CDR3 covers 14 residues. Trimming took 2 bases from V and 3 from J, leaving 10 bases between them. CDR3 in amino acids: CASSFSRGTDTQYF. In nucleotides, the CDR3 is TGTGCCAGCAGCTTTTCCCGGGGAACAGATACGCAGTATTTT.

This clonotype was recorded a few times. Relative to the germline gene, one junction end is altered; a read error may explain this. This chain connects TRBV7-9 to TRBJ2-1; TRBD2 aligns across 12 bases. In germline, CDR1 is SEHNR, CDR2 FQNEAQ (reference sequence). The CDR3 runs 21 residues. The CDR3 nucleotides read TGTGTCAGCAGCTTAGCCCCCAGGGTGAGGCTAGCGGGAGGGTTTTACAATGAGCAGTTCTTC. This encodes CVSSLAPRVRLAGGFYNEQFF.

In its sample, this clonotype was seen many times. This sequence joins TRBV7-8 and TRBJ1-1, with D maybe TRBD1 (5 bases). Germline loops: CDR1 SGHVS, CDR2 FQNEAQ. V gave up 1 base and J gave up 4 bases, with 16 bases separating them. The CDR3 consists of 16 residues. The CDR3 DNA reads TGTGCCAGCAGCTTAGAAGGAAACAGGCTCGGCACTGAAGCTTTCTTT. Amino acid sequence: CASSLEGNRLGTEAFF.

The table lists this clonotype with a few counts. The CDR3 nucleotides are TGTGCCAGCAGTTTAGGCGTACAGGGACCCTACGAGCAGTACTTC. The encoded protein is CASSLGVQGPYEQYF. This chain uses TRBV12-3 or TRBV12-4 with TRBJ2-7; TRBD1 might be the D (6 bases). This CDR3 has 15 residues. The germline V and J ends were trimmed by 1 base and 2 bases, with 12 bases remaining between them.

Comment on this clonotype: One base away lies a much larger clone, so this may be a sequencing read error. The genes are TRBV12-3 or TRBV12-4 and TRBJ1-4; 7 nucleotides agree with TRBD1. V shed 4 bases and J 7 bases; nucleotides not matched to a gene: 6. This CDR3 spans 14 amino acids. CDR3 coding DNA: TGTGCCAGCAGTTCCCAGACAGGGATTGAAAAACTGTTTTTT. Translation gives CASSSQTGIEKLFF.

A remark on this clonotype: It may be a read error: a sequence one base away is much more abundant. V usage is TRBV12-3 or TRBV12-4 and J usage is TRBJ1-2, with D unclear. The CDR3 spans 12 residues. CDR3 sequence (DNA): TGTGCCTGCAGTTTAGCACAGTATGGCTACACCTTC. Residues: CACSLAQYGYTF.

A word on this clonotype: Given a much more abundant clone one base away, this may be a read error. V gene TRBV7-9 combines with J gene TRBJ2-3; D ambiguous. The CDR3 sequence is 14 residues long. CDR1 and CDR2 (germline): SEHNR, FQNEAQ (reference sequence). Written as DNA, the CDR3 is TGTACCAGCAGCTCCCCCCCAGCTGTTGATACGCAGTATTTT. Translated: CTSSSPPAVDTQYF.

This clonotype was counted ten times or more. J is TRBJ2-5 and V is TRBV12-3 or TRBV12-4; D not resolved. The CDR3 consists of 12 residues. V lost 6 bases and J 3 bases, leaving 8 bases between the germline ends. The CDR3 reads CASRDVEETQYF. As DNA, the CDR3 is TGTGCCAGCAGGGACGTTGAAGAGACCCAGTACTTC.

This clonotype was seen repeatedly, ten times or more. The gene calls are TRBV7-6 and TRBJ2-5; perhaps TRBD1 as D (6 bases). There are 14 residues in the CDR3. Per the germline V gene, CDR1 is SGHVS and CDR2 is FNYEAQ. Trimming cost V 0 bases and J 3 bases, with 8 bases left between them. The CDR3 sequence: CASSLAQGEETQYF. In DNA, the CDR3 is TGTGCCAGCAGCTTAGCACAGGGAGAAGAGACCCAGTACTTC.

Details on this clonotype: A single base separates this from a much larger clone, so it may be a read error. The chain recombines TRBV4-3 with TRBJ2-3, with TRBD2 matching 10 bases. The length of the CDR3 is 16 residues. The germline gives CDR1 LGHNA, CDR2 YSLEER. The CDR3 nucleotides are TGCGCCAACAGCCAAGGCACTAGCGGGATTACCGATACGCAGTATTTT. Protein sequence: CANSQGTSGITDTQYF.

This clonotype appeared many times. This sequence joins TRBV20-1 and TRBJ2-7, with 7 bases fitting TRBD2. The ends lost 4 bases at V and 3 bases at J; junction bases unmatched: 9. The CDR3 is 14 amino acids. CDR1 DFQATT and CDR2 SNEGSKA come from the germline V gene (reference sequence). DNA of the CDR3: TGCAGTGCTATCCCCCGTGGCGGGGGCTACGAGCAGTACTTC. This sequence encodes CSAIPRGGGYEQYF.

This clonotype was observed at least ten times. CDR3 sequence reads: CASSGVGSGSPDTQYF. CDR3 bases: TGTGCCAGCAGCGGGGTGGGTAGCGGGAGTCCAGATACGCAGTATTTT. The gene calls are TRBV7-3 and TRBJ2-3; TRBD2 agrees at 9 bases. Per the germline V gene, CDR1 is SGHTA and CDR2 is FQGTGA. V was clipped by 5 bases and J by 4 bases; unmatched bases: 10. The CDR3 has 16 residues.

This clonotype was counted ten times or more. V gene TRBV4-1 combines with J gene TRBJ2-3; D uncertain. The CDR3 is 13 amino acids. V lost 4 bases to trimming and J lost 3 bases, with 8 bases between them. The germline V gene encodes CDR1 MGHRA and CDR2 YSYEKL. CDR3 coding DNA: TGCGCCAGCAGCCGGTTTAGGACAGATACGCAGTATTTT. Residues: CASSRFRTDTQYF.

This clonotype was detected ten times or more. The J gene is TRBJ2-5, the V gene TRBV4-2, with D perhaps matching TRBD2 (5 bases). This CDR3 is built from 15 residues. Germline CDR1 and CDR2: LGHNA and YNFKEQ. The ends were cut back, 0 bases at V and 0 bases at J, with 8 bases in the middle. CDR3 loop: CASSQDRGYQETQYF. In DNA, the CDR3 is TGTGCCAGCAGCCAAGATCGAGGGTACCAAGAGACCCAGTACTTC.

In this sample, this clonotype turned up a few times. The CDR3 spells CASTETANYGYTF. The CDR3 region has the DNA TGTGCCAGCACCGAGACAGCTAACTATGGCTACACCTTC. The chain combines TRBV6-5 with TRBJ1-2; maybe TRBD1 (5 bases). Trimming took off 7 bases at V and 0 bases at J, with 9 bases between the two ends. CDR1 and CDR2 (germline): MNHEY, SVGAGI. The CDR3 has 13 amino acids.

This clonotype was seen repeatedly, ten times or more. The chain uses TRBV10-3 and TRBJ1-2, with 7 positions matching TRBD1. Germline CDR1 ENHRY, CDR2 SYGVKD. CDR3 length: 13 residues. The CDR3 protein is CASLGGANYGYTF. DNA for the CDR3: TGTGCGTCCCTAGGGGGCGCAAACTATGGCTACACCTTC.

The sample holds many counts of this clonotype. The chain uses TRBV10-3 and TRBJ2-7; D ambiguous. Germline V gives CDR1 ENHRY, CDR2 SYGVKD. The CDR3 spans 13 residues. Trimming stripped 4 bases from V and 0 bases from J, with 7 bases between. The CDR3 DNA sequence: TGTGCCATCAGTGGAGAGAGCTCCTACGAGCAGTACGTC. It is translated as CAISGESSYEQYV.

The V and J genes are TRBV11-3 and TRBJ2-3; D may correspond to TRBD1 or TRBD2 (5 bases each). Between the trimmed V and J ends, which lost 5 bases and 1 base, there was a span of 13 bases. Germline CDR1 reads SGHNT; CDR2 reads YENEEA. The CDR3 has 15 residues. Written as DNA, the CDR3 is TGTGCCAGCAGCGGGACGGATATGGGCACAGATACGCAGTATTTT. Translating it yields CASSGTDMGTDTQYF.

This clonotype has ten or more counts. This chain connects TRBV28 to TRBJ1-5; no reliable D call. Trimming shortened V by 4 bases and J by 7 bases, and 8 bases separated the two germline ends. Per the germline V gene, CDR1 is MDHEN and CDR2 is SYDVKM. The CDR3 has 12 residues. The CDR3 nucleotides are TGTGCCAGCAGTTCCTCCGTCCAGCCCCAGCATTTT. It is translated as CASSSSVQPQHF.